One sample yielded the 27 T cell receptor beta chains listed below, sequenced in a study of cytomegalovirus exposure and HLA in healthy donors. Vbeta (60) and Jbeta (13) primers were used in the PCR. TCRdb's table, derived via immunoSEQ multiplex PCR, lists solely in-frame clones and lacks some. In the table there are 95,000 to 150,000 clones, 75% of which are singletons. Material: PBMCs. The receptors stem from a woman between 35 and 50 years old in good health and CMV-seropositive.

Concerning this clone itself: At one end the junction does not follow the germline gene, possibly because of a read error. The genes are TRBV7-7 and TRBJ2-5; possibly TRBD1 for D (5 bases). This CDR3 spans 13 amino acids. Germline CDR1 and CDR2: SSHAT and FNYEAQ (reference sequence). The CDR3 is CASSLGAEETQYF. CDR3 sequence (DNA): TGTGCTAGCAGCCTAGGGGCCGAAGAGACCCAGTACTTC.

This clone occurred a few times. The V call is TRBV5-4, the J call TRBJ2-3, with 10 bases that match TRBD2. V shed 0 bases and J 3 bases; nucleotides not matched to a gene: 4. The CDR3 covers 16 residues. From germline, CDR1 is SGHNT and CDR2 YYREEE (reference sequence). The CDR3 DNA is TGTGCCAGCAGCTTGGGTTCTAGCGGGAGTACAGATACGCAGTATTTT. Its translation is CASSLGSSGSTDTQYF.

The gene calls are TRBV7-2 and TRBJ1-2; 8 positions agree with TRBD1. CDR1 and CDR2 from the germline V gene are SGHTA and FQGNSA. V was pared by 10 bases and J by 3 bases, with 10 bases of the junction left unmatched. The CDR3 is 14 residues long. CDR3 sequence (DNA): TGTGCCAAAGCCCCCTCGGACAGGGACTATGGCTACACCTTC. This gives the protein CAKAPSDRDYGYTF. The full variable domain, with the rest looked up from reference TRBV7-2 and TRBJ1-2, is GAGVSQSPSNKVTEKGKDVELRCDPISGHTALYWYRQSLGQGLEFLIYFQGNSAPDKSGLPSDRFSAERTGGSVSTLTIQRTQQEDSAVYLCAKAPSDRDYGYTFGSGTRLTVV.

This chain connects TRBV10-3 to TRBJ2-7; possibly TRBD2 for D (6 bases). The CDR3 totals 12 residues. Trimming shortened V by 4 bases and J by 4 bases, and 8 bases separated the two germline ends. Germline CDR1 ENHRY, CDR2 SYGVKD. CDR3 bases: TGTGCCATCAGTGGGGACTCGTACGAGCAGTACTTC. Its translation is CAISGDSYEQYF.

This clone has only a few counts. The genes are TRBV6-5 and TRBJ1-2; D might be TRBD1 (5 bases). CDR1 and CDR2 from the germline V gene are MNHEY and SVGAGI. The CDR3 contains 13 residues. Trimming took 5 bases from V and 8 from J, leaving 15 bases between them. CDR3 coding DNA: TGTGCCAGCAGTCAATCCCCCAGGGAAGGCTACACCTTC. Translated: CASSQSPREGYTF.

J is TRBJ1-3 and V is TRBV18; D uncertain. Germline loops: CDR1 KGHSH, CDR2 LQKENI. The CDR3 loop spans 18 amino acids. With 3 bases removed from V and 4 bases from J, the gap between germline ends came to 22 bases. CDR3 bases: TGTGCCAGCTCACCTCTTGCTTCAGACGACAATTACGGAAACACCATATATTTT. This codes for CASSPLASDDNYGNTIYF.

V gene TRBV4-3 combines with J gene TRBJ2-3; 12 positions agree with TRBD2. This CDR3 region has 16 residues. Germline-derived CDR1 and CDR2 are LGHNA and YSLEER. The V segment lost 3 bases and the J segment 6 bases; nucleotides outside the gene matches: 7. Here the CDR3 reads CASSQSLAGGGDTQYF. CDR3 coding DNA: TGCGCCAGCAGCCAGTCACTAGCGGGGGGTGGGGATACGCAGTATTTT.

The sample holds one count of this clone. The CDR3 DNA reads TGTGCCAGCAGTTTGGACAGGATTAAGCAGTACTTC. It specifies CASSLDRIKQYF. V usage is TRBV6-1 and J usage is TRBJ2-5; 7 bases are a match to TRBD1. The CDR3 runs 12 residues. V lost 5 bases and J lost 11; bases outside the gene matches: 8. Germline V gene data show CDR1 as MNHNS and CDR2 as SASEGT.

This chain joins TRBV6-5 and TRBJ1-1; 7 nucleotides align to TRBD1. Germline-derived CDR1 and CDR2 are MNHEY and SVGAGI. The CDR3 is 15 amino acids. Trimming removed 6 bases from V and 0 bases from J; junction bases left unmatched: 7. CDR3 nucleotides: TGTGCCAGCAGCCCTAGACAGGGCATGAACACTGAAGCTTTCTTT. It encodes CASSPRQGMNTEAFF.

The chain recombines TRBV7-8 with TRBJ2-7; TRBD1 aligns across 9 bases. Germline values: CDR1 SGHVS, CDR2 FQNEAQ. With V trimmed by 7 bases and J by 3 bases, 7 bases remained unmatched. The CDR3 consists of 14 residues. CDR3 loop: CASTPPDRGYEQYF. CDR3 nucleotide sequence: TGTGCCAGCACTCCCCCGGACAGGGGCTACGAGCAGTACTTC.

The J gene is TRBJ2-5, the V gene TRBV15; 10 nucleotides line up with TRBD1. J gave up 4 bases and V 2 bases, and 7 bases lay outside the gene matches. Germline-derived CDR1 and CDR2 are LNHNV and YYDKDF (reference sequence). The CDR3 loop spans 16 amino acids. This chain's CDR3 is CATSRPDRGRGETQYF. DNA for the CDR3: TGTGCCACCAGCAGACCCGACAGGGGGCGCGGAGAGACCCAGTACTTC.

The J gene is TRBJ2-7, the V gene TRBV6-5; 8 nucleotides line up with TRBD1. Trimming took 5 bases from V and 4 from J; bases not matched to a gene: 7. The CDR3 runs to 14 residues. From germline, CDR1 is MNHEY and CDR2 SVGAGI. The CDR3 region is CASSHGQGLYEQYF. The DNA for the CDR3 is TGTGCCAGCAGTCATGGACAGGGTTTGTACGAGCAGTACTTC.

This clone was observed once. The CDR3 coding sequence is TGTGCCAGCAGTCCCTGGGGTAGCGGGGGGTCTGAGTACTTC. Protein: CASSPWGSGGSEYF. The chain combines TRBV27 with TRBJ2-5; 10 positions match TRBD2. The V segment lost 5 bases and the J segment 12 bases; nucleotides outside the gene matches: 12. The CDR3 covers 14 residues. Looked up from germline, CDR1 is MNHEY and CDR2 is SMNVEV (reference sequence).

This clone showed up just once. The chain combines TRBV7-8 with TRBJ1-2, with TRBD1 as a possible D gene (6 bases). Germline CDR1 reads SGHVS; CDR2 reads FQNEAQ. V shed 5 bases and J shed 6 bases, with 16 bases lying between them. CDR3 size: 14 residues. CDR3 region: CASSVRDNSDGYTF. For the CDR3, the DNA is TGTGCCAGCAGCGTACGGGACAATAGCGATGGCTACACCTTC.

The table lists this clone with a few counts. The V call is TRBV6-5, the J call TRBJ2-2; a possible D gene is TRBD1 (6 bases). CDR3 length: 15 residues. V lost 4 bases and J lost 7, with 16 bases in between. Germline V gene data show CDR1 as MNHEY and CDR2 as SVGAGI. CDR3 DNA sequence: TGTGCCAGCAGTTCTCAACGAGGGGGAAGCGGGGAGCTGTTTTTT. This gives the protein CASSSQRGGSGELFF.

The J gene is TRBJ2-1, the V gene TRBV11-2; weak D call: TRBD1 (6 bases). This CDR3 region has 14 residues. V lost 3 bases and J lost 5, with 11 bases in between. Germline V CDR1 and CDR2: SGHAT, FQNNGV. CDR3: CASSFSDRNNEQFF. CDR3 bases: TGTGCCAGCAGCTTCTCGGACAGAAACAATGAGCAGTTCTTC.

The J gene is TRBJ2-7, the V gene TRBV30; perhaps TRBD1 as D (6 bases). Germline V gives CDR1 GTSNPN, CDR2 SVGIG (reference sequence). This CDR3 is 13 amino acids long. V lost 3 bases to trimming and J lost 0 bases, with 9 bases between them. DNA of the CDR3: TGTGCCTGGAGAGGGGGAAGCTCCTACGAGCAGTACTTC. Its protein is CAWRGGSSYEQYF.

This chain connects TRBV30 to TRBJ2-5, with a possible D match to TRBD1 (6 bases). V lost 4 bases and J lost 11, with 23 bases in between. Looked up from germline, CDR1 is GTSNPN and CDR2 is SVGIG (reference sequence). The CDR3 totals 14 residues. The CDR3 DNA sequence: TGTGCCTGGAACCGGGACACTATCTTGGGGGAGCAGTACTTC. Protein product: CAWNRDTILGEQYF.

The chain employs TRBV9 and TRBJ2-5, with TRBD2 matching 9 bases. The CDR3 has 16 amino acids. V lost 0 bases to trimming and J lost 4 bases; unmatched junction nucleotides: 7. In germline, CDR1 is SGDLS, CDR2 YYNGEE. The CDR3 bases are TGTGCCAGCAGCGTAGGGCCAGCGGGGGGTGGAGAGACCCAGTACTTC. Encoded protein: CASSVGPAGGGETQYF. The full variable domain, completed using reference TRBV9 and TRBJ2-5, is DSGVTQTPKHLITATGQRVTLRCSPRSGDLSVYWYQQSLDQGLQFLIQYYNGEERAKGNILERFSAQQFPDLHSELNLSSLELGDSALYFCASSVGPAGGGETQYFGPGTRLLVL.

J is TRBJ2-5 and V is TRBV30, with 7 bases identical to TRBD1. The V gene's germline CDR1 is GTSNPN and CDR2 SVGIG (reference sequence). CDR3 size: 16 residues. Losses at the gene ends were 5 bases for V and 5 bases for J; bases not matched to a gene: 17. The CDR3 spells CAWALLTGKGVETQYF. For the CDR3, the DNA is TGTGCCTGGGCCTTACTGACAGGGAAGGGAGTGGAGACCCAGTACTTC. Supplemented by reference TRBV30 and TRBJ2-5, the full variable domain reads SQTIHQWPATLVQPVGSPLSLECTVEGTSNPNLYWYRQAAGRGLQLLFYSVGIGQISSEVPQNLSASRPQDRQFILSSKKLLLSDSGFYLCAWALLTGKGVETQYFGPGTRLLVL.

This chain connects TRBV5-4 to TRBJ1-3, with D maybe TRBD1 (6 bases). V was pared by 0 bases and J by 4 bases, with 8 bases between. The germline V gene has CDR1 SGHNT and CDR2 YYREEE (reference sequence). This CDR3 spans 14 amino acids. CDR3 sequence: CASSLAGTGNTIYF. The CDR3 nucleotides are TGTGCCAGCAGCTTGGCCGGGACAGGAAACACCATATATTTT.

This clone was seen a handful of times. The chain recombines TRBV6-4 with TRBJ1-1; the D is unclear. In germline, CDR1 is MRHNA, CDR2 SNTAGT. Trimming took off 0 bases at V and 7 bases at J, with 9 bases between the two ends. The CDR3 totals 13 residues. CDR3 DNA: TGTGCCAGCAGTGACTCGAATTCGGGTGAAGCTTTCTTT. Translation: CASSDSNSGEAFF.

This chain joins TRBV28 and TRBJ1-1; 7 nucleotides line up with TRBD1. The CDR3 is 14 amino acids. With 3 bases clipped from V and 3 bases from J, the junction kept 4 bases outside the gene matches. Germline V lookup: CDR1 MDHEN, CDR2 SYDVKM. CDR3 sequence reads: CASSLTGTDTEAFF. The DNA for the CDR3 is TGTGCCAGCAGTTTGACAGGGACGGACACTGAAGCTTTCTTT. The whole variable domain, remainder taken from reference TRBV28 and TRBJ1-1, is DVKVTQSSRYLVKRTGEKVFLECVQDMDHENMFWYRQDPGLGLRLIYFSYDVKMKEKGDIPEGYSVSREKKERFSLILESASTNQTSMYLCASSLTGTDTEAFFGQGTRLTVV.

As regards this clone: One end of the junction fails to match germline, which may point to a read error. This sample includes further DNA sequences coding for the same CDR3. V gene TRBV6-5 combines with J gene TRBJ1-2; no clear D. The CDR3 has 14 residues. CDR1 MNHEY and CDR2 SVGAGI come from the germline V gene. In DNA form, the CDR3 reads TGTGCCAGCAGCTACTCACACACTAACTATGGCTACACCTTC. It specifies CASSYSHTNYGYTF.

The genes are TRBV4-3 and TRBJ1-1; D is unresolved. Trimming took off 6 bases at V and 6 bases at J, with 17 bases between the two ends. Germline CDR1 LGHNA, CDR2 YSLEER. The CDR3 has 14 amino acids. CDR3 DNA sequence: TGCGCCAGCAGTCCAGACCGGGGAGGGCCTGAAGCTTTCTTT. This codes for CASSPDRGGPEAFF.

This sequence joins TRBV7-9 and TRBJ2-3; possible D gene TRBD2, 5 bases. With 3 bases removed from V and 3 bases from J, the gap between germline ends came to 16 bases. Germline V gene data show CDR1 as SEHNR and CDR2 as FQNEAQ (reference sequence). CDR3 length equals 16 residues. CDR3 coding DNA: TGTGCCAGCAGCTTCCGGGGAACTCCGGGAACAGATACGCAGTATTTT. It is translated as CASSFRGTPGTDTQYF.

V gene TRBV7-2 combines with J gene TRBJ2-7; TRBD2 is a possible D gene (5 bases). Germline V gene data show CDR1 as SGHTA and CDR2 as FQGNSA. The CDR3 is 12 amino acids. The ends were cut back, 5 bases at V and 1 base at J, with 6 bases in the middle. For the CDR3, the DNA is TGTGCCAGCAGCCGGACTTCCTACGAGCAGTACTTC. This gives the protein CASSRTSYEQYF.